The clone carrying this T cell receptor beta chain was picked up a small number of times. Its specificity is unknown. This CDR3 has 16 residues. The germline gives CDR1 SEHNR, CDR2 FQNEAQ (reference sequence). The ends lost 4 bases at V and 10 bases at J; junction bases unmatched: 14. Donors in the study were healthy people who gave bone marrow. The sample belongs to a study of cytomegalovirus exposure and HLA in healthy donors. Study-level information: Sequencing of about 179 million T cells in an earlier analysis found 95 million to 120 million unique TCR beta sequences.

Findings and caveats of the study: TCR beta chain V- and J-gene trimming was linked, in a later analysis, to a missense variant in DCLRE1C.

PCR primers comprised 60 Vbeta and 13 Jbeta primers. Assay: immunoSEQ multiplex PCR; the TCRdb copy retains only in-frame clones and omits some. Of approximately 130,000 clones detected, under 75% appear once; the ten largest clones hold 2% to 2.5%. The chain joins TRBV7-9 to TRBJ2-3, with 10 bases aligning to TRBD2. The origin of this receptor is a woman aged 40 to 49 in good health and CMV-seronegative. Sample: PBMCs. DNA for the CDR3: TGTGCCAGCAGCTCCCCACTAGCGGGGCTCGAGGTGGCGCAGTATTTT. As protein: CASSSPLAGLEVAQYF.